The 4 T cell receptor beta chains in this list originate from one sample, sequenced in a study of T-cell reconstitution after alpha-beta-depleted transplantation in children. Preparation of the TCRbeta library used unique molecular identifiers. TCRdb redid the calling of the PCR reads with MiXCR, one entry per CDR3 protein. The top ten hold about 28% of the sample, which has 800,000 to 1,000,000 distinct CDR3 sequences, 25% to 30% seen once. The specimen was PBMCs, mostly from graft donor cells, collected 360 days after TCRalphabeta/CD19-depleted stem cell transplant. The receptors were gathered from a boy under two years old who had a stem cell transplant for SCID, so the T cells may come from the graft donor.

This clonotype has ten or more counts. The rearrangement links TRBV7-3 to TRBJ2-1; D gene unclear. From germline, CDR1 is SGHTA and CDR2 FQGTGA. This CDR3 is 12 amino acids long. Trimming cost V 0 bases and J 6 bases, with 3 bases left between them. CDR3 sequence: CASSLTGNEQFF. The CDR3 coding sequence is TGTGCCAGCAGCTTAACAGGCAATGAGCAGTTCTTC.

This clonotype occurred a few times. The chain joins TRBV28 to TRBJ1-1; D unclear. CDR1 is MDHEN and CDR2 is SYDVKM in the germline V gene. This CDR3 has 14 amino acids. V gave up 4 bases and J gave up 5 bases, with 14 bases separating them. CDR3 sequence reads: CASSSTLGKTEAFF. The CDR3 DNA reads TGTGCCAGCAGTTCTACCCTGGGGAAGACTGAAGCTTTCTTT.

The J gene is TRBJ1-2, the V gene TRBV12-3 or TRBV12-4, with D perhaps matching TRBD1 (5 bases). V lost 2 bases, J lost 4 bases, and 11 bases lay in between. The CDR3 runs 14 residues. CDR3 DNA: TGTGCCAGCAGTTTAATGGGGCCAACCTATGGCTACACCTTC. Residues: CASSLMGPTYGYTF.

The chain carries TRBV7-2 and TRBJ2-1, with D hard to call. The CDR3 extends over 16 amino acids. Trimming took 6 bases from V and 9 from J, leaving 24 bases between them. In germline, CDR1 is SGHTA, CDR2 FQGNSA. The CDR3 is CASRTYSLGLSGEQFF. CDR3 DNA: TGTGCCAGCAGGACCTACTCATTGGGCCTCTCGGGTGAGCAGTTCTTC.